Listed below are T cell receptor beta chains from one sample, sequenced in a study of radiation and T cells in renal cell carcinoma. Generated by immunoSEQ multiplex PCR, the TCRdb table keeps only in-frame clones and is missing some. In the table there are some 130,000 clones, around 90% of which are singletons. The input for sequencing was blood, taken from a patient whose treatment included radiotherapy and nephrectomy. The receptors originated from a woman in her 70s with renal cell carcinoma. The CDR3 runs from the conserved cysteine through the conserved F or W. D genes are given only for firm matches. Clone size is shown for a subset of rows, as once, few, many or a class of expanded clone.

TRBJ1-4 TRBV19 NA NA CASSTLDSTNEKLFF TGTGCCAGTAGTACCCTCGACAGCACTAATGAAAAACTGTTTTTT
TRBJ2-7 TRBV9 NA NA CASGLSGLGEQYF TGTGCCAGCGGCCTGTCGGGGCTGGGCGAGCAGTACTTC
TRBJ2-5 TRBV5-1 NA once CASSLTTATFQETQYF TGCGCCAGCAGTTTGACGACAGCCACTTTCCAAGAGACCCAGTACTTC
TRBJ1-2 TRBV10-1 NA NA CASSAYTWDIHGYTF TGCGCCAGCAGCGCATATACATGGGACATCCATGGCTACACCTTC
TRBJ2-5 TRBV6-6 TRBD2 NA CASSLPSGGAIETQYF TGTGCCAGCAGTTTACCTAGCGGGGGGGCCATTGAGACCCAGTACTTC
TRBJ1-6 TRBV2 NA NA CASKRDKGNSPLHF TGTGCCAGCAAGAGGGACAAGGGAAATTCACCCCTCCACTTT
TRBJ2-2 TRBV4-1 NA few CASSHPKTGTDGELFF TGCGCCAGCAGCCACCCCAAAACAGGGACCGACGGGGAGCTGTTTTTT
TRBJ2-6 TRBV9 NA NA CASSVPWESGANVLTF TGTGCCAGCAGCGTCCCCTGGGAATCTGGGGCCAACGTCCTGACTTTC
TRBJ2-7 TRBV18 TRBD1 once CASSPNSGQGARQYF TGTGCCAGCTCACCTAATTCCGGACAGGGGGCAAGGCAGTACTTC
TRBJ2-6 TRBV19 NA NA CASSSRGSGANVLTF TGTGCCAGTAGTAGTCGGGGCTCTGGGGCCAACGTCCTGACTTTC
TRBJ2-3 TRBV4-3 NA NA CASSQARTGDTQYF TGCGCCAGCAGCCAAGCCAGAACTGGGGATACGCAGTATTTT
TRBJ1-2 TRBV6-1 NA NA CASRTPLAGYYGYTF TGTGCCAGCAGGACCCCTTTGGCAGGGTATTATGGCTACACCTTC
TRBJ1-5 TRBV7-8 NA NA CASSLGTGPQPQHF TGTGCCAGCAGCTTAGGCACAGGGCCTCAGCCCCAGCATTTT
TRBJ2-3 TRBV21-1 NA NA CASSPRRQGITDTQYF TGTGCCAGCAGCCCCAGGCGGCAGGGGATCACAGATACGCAGTATTTT
TRBJ2-1 TRBV5-4 TRBD1 NA CASSQKTGEYNEQFF TGTGCCAGCAGCCAGAAGACAGGGGAGTACAATGAGCAGTTCTTC
TRBJ2-2 TRBV19 NA NA CASSIAKGTGTGELFF TGTGCCAGTAGTATAGCGAAGGGGACCGGCACCGGGGAGCTGTTTTTT
TRBJ1-1 TRBV28 NA NA CASSLTGKTEAFF TGTGCCAGCAGTTTAACGGGAAAAACTGAAGCTTTCTTT
TRBJ1-1 TRBV7-2 NA NA CASSYNQGSTEAFF TGTGCCAGCAGCTACAACCAAGGATCGACTGAAGCTTTCTTT
TRBJ1-1 TRBV28 TRBD1 NA CASSTYRGGNTEAFF TGTGCCAGCAGTACTTACAGGGGCGGGAACACTGAAGCTTTCTTT
TRBJ2-1 TRBV5-1 TRBD1 NA CASSGRTGKANNEQFF TGCGCCAGCAGCGGCCGGACAGGGAAAGCTAACAATGAGCAGTTCTTC
TRBJ2-7 TRBV5-4 TRBD1 once CASSPPGQNSYEQYF TGTGCCAGCAGCCCGCCGGGACAGAACTCCTACGAGCAGTACTTC
TRBJ1-4 TRBV5-5 NA NA CASSLVQGGLGMFF TGTGCCAGCAGCTTGGTTCAGGGAGGACTGGGAATGTTTTTT
TRBJ1-1 TRBV2 NA few CASSERVKGAFF TGTGCCAGCAGTGAGAGAGTGAAAGGAGCTTTCTTT
TRBJ2-2 TRBV6-1 NA NA CASSSTGELFF TGTGCCAGCAGCTCCACCGGGGAGCTGTTTTTT
TRBJ2-7 TRBV14 NA few CASSPWEAVPYEQYF TGTGCCAGCAGCCCTTGGGAAGCGGTTCCCTACGAGCAGTACTTC
TRBJ2-2 TRBV10-1 TRBD1 NA CASSGDRGLCTGELFF TGCGCCAGCAGTGGGGACAGGGGGCTTTGCACCGGGGAGCTGTTTTTT
TRBJ1-2 TRBV7-9 NA NA CASSPKGPQHYGYTF TGTGCCAGCAGCCCCAAGGGGCCCCAGCACTATGGCTACACCTTC
TRBJ1-2 TRBV6-6 NA NA CATSEGPNPYGYTF TGTGCCACGTCCGAGGGGCCCAATCCGTATGGCTACACCTTC